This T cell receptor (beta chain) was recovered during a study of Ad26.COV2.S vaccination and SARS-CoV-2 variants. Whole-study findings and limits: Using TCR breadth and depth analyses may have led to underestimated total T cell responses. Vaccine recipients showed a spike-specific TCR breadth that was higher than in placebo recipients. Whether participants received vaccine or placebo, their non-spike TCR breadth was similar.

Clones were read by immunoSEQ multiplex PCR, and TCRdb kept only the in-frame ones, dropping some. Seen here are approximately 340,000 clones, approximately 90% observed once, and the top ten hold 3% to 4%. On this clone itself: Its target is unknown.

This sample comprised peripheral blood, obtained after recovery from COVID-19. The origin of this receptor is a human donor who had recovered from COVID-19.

CDR3 sequence (DNA): TGCGCCAGCAGCTTTAGTGGGGGGTGGAATGAGCAGTTCTTC. Translated, it gives CASSFSGGWNEQFF. This chain joins TRBV5-1 and TRBJ2-1, with D possibly TRBD2 on 6 matching bases. CDR3 length equals 14 residues. Germline-derived CDR1 and CDR2 are SGHRS and YFSETQ. V shed 2 bases and J shed 7 bases, with 13 bases lying between them. The full variable domain, rest sourced from reference TRBV5-1 and TRBJ2-1, is KAGVTQTPRYLIKTRGQQVTLSCSPISGHRSVSWYQQTPGQGLQFLFEYFSETQRNKGNFPGRFSGRQFSNSRSEMNVSTLELGDSALYLCASSFSGGWNEQFFGPGTRLTVL.